Following are 27 T cell receptor beta chains from one sample sequenced in a study of regulatory T cells in long-lasting Graves disease. For TCR beta, libraries came from iRepertoire HTBI primers and Arm-PCR of CDR3 regions. Using its own MiXCR run on the multiplex PCR reads, TCRdb lists one record per CDR3 protein. Found here are about 500,000 distinct CDR3 sequences, under 20% of them singletons; the top ten hold 10% to 15%. The sample's time point: newly diagnosed GD, antithyroid drugs for less than 3 months. From RNA extracted from PBMCs, the TCR library was made. The same specimen was also included in a second study, on T cells in Graves' hyperthyroidism and ophthalmopathy.

The source was peripheral blood mononuclear cells (PBMCs), collected at new diagnosis, from a patient treated with antithyroid drugs. All receptors derive from a man in his forties or fifties with Graves disease.

This sequence joins TRBV18 and TRBJ1-5; 7 bases match TRBD1. Germline CDR1 is KGHSH and CDR2 is LQKENI. This CDR3 is built from 16 residues. The V segment lost 5 bases and the J segment 0 bases; nucleotides outside the gene matches: 7. The CDR3 is CASSETGLDSNQPQHF. The DNA for the CDR3 is TGTGCCAGCTCAGAGACAGGGCTCGATAGCAATCAGCCCCAGCATTTT. The whole variable domain, remainder taken from reference TRBV18 and TRBJ1-5, is NAGVMQNPRHLVRRRGQEARLRCSPMKGHSHVYWYRQLPEEGLKFMVYLQKENIIDESGMPKERFSAEFPKEGPSILRIQQVVRGDSAAYFCASSETGLDSNQPQHFGDGTRLSIL.

In this sample, this clonotype turned up many times. The chain carries TRBV11-2 and TRBJ2-3, with no clear D. With 8 bases removed from V and 0 bases from J, the gap between germline ends came to 15 bases. This CDR3 spans 15 amino acids. CDR1 is SGHAT and CDR2 is FQNNGV in the germline V gene. The CDR3 sequence is CASPSSRQSTDTQYF. The CDR3 DNA is TGTGCCAGCCCTTCATCTCGGCAGAGCACAGATACGCAGTATTTT.

The chain carries TRBV28 and TRBJ2-1, with D tentatively TRBD1 (5 bases). The CDR3 totals 14 residues. Germline CDR1 MDHEN, CDR2 SYDVKM. The V and J ends lost 8 bases and 1 base respectively, with 12 bases between them. The CDR3 DNA sequence: TGTGCCAGCCGTCAGGGTTTGTCCTACAATGAGCAGTTCTTC. This codes for CASRQGLSYNEQFF.

This clonotype was seen ten or more times. The chain joins TRBV12-3 or TRBV12-4 to TRBJ2-3; 9 bases are a match to TRBD2. V lost 6 bases, J lost 5 bases, and 15 bases stayed unmatched. The CDR3 spans 17 residues. The CDR3 bases are TGTGCCAGCAGAGTGTCCGCTAGCGGGATCCTGGGAGATACGCAGTATTTT. This codes for CASRVSASGILGDTQYF.

With respect to this clonotype: A far larger clone is one nucleotide away, so this likely arose from a read error. The rearrangement joins TRBV7-3 to TRBJ2-7; the D gene is possibly TRBD2 (5 bases). In germline, CDR1 is SGHTA, CDR2 FQGTGA. The germline V and J ends were trimmed by 5 bases and 7 bases, with 21 bases remaining between them. CDR3 length: 15 residues. Here the CDR3 reads CASSVNREFYNEQYF. Here the CDR3 DNA reads TGTGCCAGCAGCGTAAACCGGGAATTCTACAATGAGCAGTACTTC.

This clonotype was observed a few times. The chain combines TRBV10-3 with TRBJ2-1, with TRBD1 identical over 8 bases. The CDR3 runs to 15 residues. CDR1 is ENHRY and CDR2 is SYGVKD in the germline V gene. The junction had 8 bases not matched to a gene; V was cut back by 6 bases and J by 4 bases. The CDR3 nucleotides are TGTGCCATCAGCGACACCGGGACAGGATACAATGAGCAGTTCTTC. It yields the protein CAISDTGTGYNEQFF.

The sample holds a few counts of this clonotype. It is unclear where the CDR3 begins or ends on the DNA, so no DNA is shown, and the CDR3 is as TCRdb lists it. V usage is TRBV5-1 and J usage is TRBJ1-2; the table's D call, TRBD1, was not checked against the DNA. Termini included, the CDR3 measures 11 amino acids. CDR1 is SGHRS and CDR2 is YFSETQ in the germline V gene. The chain's CDR3 is CASSSGLQPHF.

The chain recombines TRBV29-1 with TRBJ2-3, with TRBD2 as a possible D gene (5 bases). The V end lost 3 bases, the J end lost 1 base, and 8 bases lay between the germline ends. This CDR3 region has 13 residues. The germline CDR1 and CDR2 sequences are SQVTM and ANQGSEA. The CDR3 DNA is TGCAGCGTTGACCGGGAAGGCACAGATACGCAGTATTTT. This sequence encodes CSVDREGTDTQYF.

This clonotype occurred many times. The chain couples TRBV3-1 to TRBJ2-5; D remains unclear. V was trimmed by 2 bases and J by 2 bases, leaving 6 bases between them. CDR1 is LGHDT, CDR2 YNNKEL, per germline (reference sequence). There are 13 residues in the CDR3. CDR3 in amino acids: CASSQRAQETQYF. In nucleotides, the CDR3 is TGTGCCAGCAGCCAACGTGCACAAGAGACCCAGTACTTC.

This clonotype was seen many times. V and J are TRBV12-3 or TRBV12-4 and TRBJ2-7; D is uncertain. The CDR3 sequence is 12 residues long. The V and J ends lost 7 bases and 5 bases respectively, with 12 bases between them. This chain's CDR3 is CASTQGPHEQYF. CDR3 sequence (DNA): TGTGCCAGCACCCAAGGGCCCCACGAGCAGTACTTC.

This clonotype was seen at least ten times. V gene TRBV30 combines with J gene TRBJ1-1; D might be TRBD1 (6 bases). There are 13 residues in the CDR3. Per germline, CDR1 GTSNPN and CDR2 SVGIG (reference sequence). V was cut by 5 bases and J by 3 bases, with 13 bases left in between. The CDR3 nucleotides are TGTGCCTGGGGTAAAAGGGGGGACACTGAAGCTTTCTTT. This translates into CAWGKRGDTEAFF.

This clonotype occurred many times. The genes are TRBV11-2 and TRBJ2-6, with 8 bases lining up with TRBD1. V lost 0 bases, J lost 2 bases, and 6 bases stayed unmatched. This CDR3 comprises 18 residues. Per germline, CDR1 SGHAT and CDR2 FQNNGV. The DNA of the CDR3 is TGTGCCAGCAGCTTAGACACCGGGACAGGCCCTGGGGCCAACGTCCTGACTTTC. The encoded protein is CASSLDTGTGPGANVLTF.

This clonotype was recorded at least ten times. This sequence joins TRBV2 and TRBJ2-3, with 10 bases aligning to TRBD2. V lost 4 bases to trimming and J lost 6 bases; unmatched junction nucleotides: 4. The CDR3 extends over 14 amino acids. Per the germline V gene, CDR1 is SNHLY and CDR2 is FYNNEI. The CDR3 reads CASSVPSGSDTQYF. Here the CDR3 DNA reads TGTGCCAGCAGTGTCCCTAGCGGGAGCGATACGCAGTATTTT.

The chain has TRBV10-3 and TRBJ1-5; TRBD1 is a possible D gene (5 bases). With 6 bases removed from V and 3 bases from J, the gap between germline ends came to 12 bases. There are 14 residues in the CDR3. Looked up from germline, CDR1 is ENHRY and CDR2 is SYGVKD. CDR3 sequence reads: CAISGQGPNQPQHF. CDR3 nucleotides: TGTGCCATCAGCGGACAAGGCCCCAATCAGCCCCAGCATTTT.

This clonotype came up many times. V is TRBV2 and J is TRBJ2-7; D is perhaps TRBD1 (6 bases). The CDR3 extends over 12 amino acids. Trimming took off 7 bases at V and 3 bases at J, with 10 bases between the two ends. Germline-derived CDR1 and CDR2 are SNHLY and FYNNEI. CDR3: CASKGEYYEQYF. Written as DNA, the CDR3 is TGTGCCAGCAAGGGGGAGTACTACGAGCAGTACTTC. Supplemented by reference TRBV2 and TRBJ2-7, the full variable domain reads EPEVTQTPSHQVTQMGQEVILRCVPISNHLYFYWYRQILGQKVEFLVSFYNNEISEKSEIFDDQFSVERPDGSNFTLKIRSTKLEDSAMYFCASKGEYYEQYFGPGTRLTVT.

V is TRBV7-9 and J is TRBJ2-1; TRBD2 agrees at 12 bases. With 5 bases clipped from V and 0 bases from J, the junction kept 11 bases outside the gene matches. Germline assignment: CDR1 SEHNR and CDR2 FQNEAQ (reference sequence). The CDR3 spans 19 residues. In DNA, the CDR3 is TGTGCCAGCAGCCAACCGGGACTAGCGGGTCGCCGCTCCTACAATGAGCAGTTCTTC. It codes for CASSQPGLAGRRSYNEQFF.

This clonotype was found a few times. J is TRBJ2-2 and V is TRBV18; D assignment may be TRBD1 or TRBD2 (6 bases each). This CDR3 is built from 16 residues. CDR1 is KGHSH and CDR2 is LQKENI in the germline V gene. The V and J ends lost 0 bases and 3 bases respectively, with 11 bases between them. For the CDR3, the DNA is TGTGCCAGCTCACCACCGGGGGGCAGGGACACCGGGGAGCTGTTTTTT. Amino acid sequence: CASSPPGGRDTGELFF.

The sample holds a few counts of this clonotype. The chain employs TRBV5-1 and TRBJ2-2; perhaps TRBD2 as D (6 bases). Trimming removed 0 bases from V and 4 bases from J, with 13 bases in between. The CDR3 extends over 16 amino acids. Germline assignment: CDR1 SGHRS and CDR2 YFSETQ. In DNA, the CDR3 is TGCGCCAGCAGCTTGGCCTTAACACTAGCCACCGGGGAGCTGTTTTTT. This codes for CASSLALTLATGELFF. Full variable domain (remainder filled in from reference TRBV5-1 and TRBJ2-2): KAGVTQTPRYLIKTRGQQVTLSCSPISGHRSVSWYQQTPGQGLQFLFEYFSETQRNKGNFPGRFSGRQFSNSRSEMNVSTLELGDSALYLCASSLALTLATGELFFGEGSRLTVL.

Concerning this clonotype itself: It is likely a read error, because the conserved phenylalanine at the end of the CDR3 is missing. This chain joins TRBV11-3 and TRBJ2-1; D remains ambiguous. Germline V gene lookup returns CDR1 SGHNT and CDR2 YENEEA. This CDR3 is 17 amino acids long. The V gene lost 0 bases and the J gene lost 3 bases, with 15 bases spanning the gap. CDR3 in amino acids: CASSLDGRRNIYNEQFL. Written as DNA, the CDR3 is TGTGCCAGCAGCTTAGACGGTAGACGGAACATCTACAATGAGCAGTTCCTC.

This chain links TRBV6-9 with TRBJ2-1; 13 positions match TRBD2. Germline lookup yields CDR1 MNHGY and CDR2 SVAAGI. The CDR3 totals 17 residues. After removal of 3 bases from V and 5 bases from J, the junction contained 7 bases not matched to a gene. CDR3 region: CASSYRTSGSIHNEQFF. As DNA, the CDR3 is TGTGCCAGCAGTTACCGGACTAGCGGGAGTATCCACAATGAGCAGTTCTTC.

This clonotype was observed a handful of times. The chain uses TRBV19 and TRBJ2-1, with D possibly TRBD2 on 6 matching bases. The germline V gene has CDR1 LNHDA and CDR2 SQIVND (reference sequence). The V gene lost 8 bases and the J gene lost 9 bases, with 20 bases spanning the gap. This CDR3 spans 14 amino acids. Written as DNA, the CDR3 is TGTGCCAGTCCTGCTGGGCGTCGGAGGGGTGAGCAGTTCTTC. Translating gives CASPAGRRRGEQFF.

This clonotype was counted at least ten times. This chain uses TRBV2 with TRBJ2-3; D gene unclear. V dropped 6 bases and J dropped 0 bases, with 10 bases sitting between them. Looked up from germline, CDR1 is SNHLY and CDR2 is FYNNEI. The CDR3 runs to 14 residues. CDR3 in amino acids: CASRNGASTDTQYF. CDR3 sequence (DNA): TGTGCCAGCAGGAATGGCGCAAGCACAGATACGCAGTATTTT. The variable domain in full, completed from reference TRBV2 and TRBJ2-3, reads EPEVTQTPSHQVTQMGQEVILRCVPISNHLYFYWYRQILGQKVEFLVSFYNNEISEKSEIFDDQFSVERPDGSNFTLKIRSTKLEDSAMYFCASRNGASTDTQYFGPGTRLTVL.

V gene TRBV10-2 combines with J gene TRBJ1-5; D is uncertain. Trimming shortened V by 4 bases and J by 5 bases, and 12 bases separated the two germline ends. Germline CDR1 and CDR2: WSHSY and SAAADI. The length of the CDR3 is 14 residues. CDR3 DNA: TGCGCCAGCAGTGTGGTCAGTAGGGATCAGCCCCAGCATTTT. It codes for CASSVVSRDQPQHF.

This clonotype was observed at least ten times. The J gene is TRBJ2-1, the V gene TRBV28, with TRBD2 matching 10 bases. The trim removed 6 bases at V and 10 bases at J, leaving 12 bases unmatched. CDR3 size: 15 residues. Germline CDR1 reads MDHEN; CDR2 reads SYDVKM. CDR3 sequence: CASSLGASGRGEQFF. The CDR3 DNA reads TGTGCCAGCAGCCTAGGGGCTAGCGGGAGAGGCGAGCAGTTCTTC.

This clonotype has a handful of counts. The J gene is TRBJ1-3, the V gene TRBV6-1; D is unclear. Germline V lookup: CDR1 MNHNS, CDR2 SASEGT. V lost 6 bases, J lost 3 bases, and 18 bases lay in between. The CDR3 has 16 residues. CDR3 nucleotide sequence: TGTGCCAGCAGAGAAAACGGGCCATCCATTGGAAACACCATATATTTT. Amino acid sequence: CASRENGPSIGNTIYF.

J is TRBJ2-3 and V is TRBV5-1; 9 nucleotides match TRBD1. CDR1 is SGHRS and CDR2 is YFSETQ in the germline V gene. J gave up 3 bases and V 5 bases, and 4 bases lay outside the gene matches. The CDR3 covers 14 residues. The CDR3 loop reads CASRGQGRTDTQYF. CDR3 sequence (DNA): TGCGCCAGCAGAGGACAGGGGAGGACAGATACGCAGTATTTT.

The rearrangement joins TRBV12-3 or TRBV12-4 to TRBJ2-2, with D unresolved. Trimming pared 0 bases from V and 1 base from J, leaving 9 bases between. The CDR3 is 16 residues long. DNA of the CDR3: TGTGCCAGCAGTTTAGCTAAGATAGTGAACACCGGGGAGCTGTTTTTT. It yields the protein CASSLAKIVNTGELFF.